This entry is about one T cell receptor (beta chain). Its antigen target is currently unknown. No quality values exist for individual bases; no much larger clone is one base distant. In the germline V gene (reference sequence), CDR1 corresponds to LGHDT and CDR2 to YNNKEL. Trimming accounts for 4 bases at V and 4 bases at J, while the number of junction bases matched to no gene is 12. From its cysteine to its phenylalanine, the CDR3 spans 17 amino acids. The entry retains the CDR3 DNA only, 51 bases that are in frame from base 1. This sample was taken from a study of T cell repertoires in cytomegalovirus infection (dated by TCRdb to between 2019 and 2020). Background for the entire study: Because public TCR beta signatures pointed to carriage of CMV infection together with the matching HLA type, the HLA type of each donor mattered for the analysis.

The sequencer was an Illumina HiSeq 1500. TCRdb trimmed public reads at Q25 via fastp, called clones via MiXCR and kept in-frame beta chains. Each CDR3 protein appears once, grouped with its most common genes and DNA. This sample has approximately 500,000 distinct CDR3 sequences in its table, and 16% of those were observed once. The ten largest make up more than 20% of the sample. The investigation overall reported the following: Carriers of CMV infection plus the relevant HLA type were discriminated by the cumulative frequency of public TCR beta family members in the study cohort and in an independent roughly 370-donor cohort. The ex vivo response was dominated by HLA-C-restricted CMV-specific TCR beta clonotypes, and the single most frequent clonotype in two of eight donors was supplied by these HLA-C-restricted clonotypes.

The V gene is TRBV3-1 and the J gene is TRBJ1-4, with 7 bases in between that match TRBD1. This clonotype was sampled from a human donor in good health (CMV status not recorded). Some clones in this sample may be carry-over from other donors' samples. The sequenced material came from CD8+ T cells from PBMCs. CDR3 sequence: CASSRRSPGTDNEKLFF. The DNA sequence follows: TGTGCCAGCAGCCGAAGATCCCCCGGGACAGATAATGAAAAACTGTTTTTT.